The next 5 T cell receptor beta chains were all read from a single sample in a study of T cell responses to AZD1222 COVID-19 vaccine. The assay was immunoSEQ multiplex PCR, and TCRdb's table has in-frame clones only and misses some. This table has 120,000 or so clones, approximately 90% appearing once. Material: peripheral blood, obtained on day 0 of AZD1222 vaccination. All receptors come from an adult in good health.

V and J are TRBV6-6 and TRBJ1-6, with 9 bases lining up with TRBD1. Trimming took 0 bases from V and 9 from J; bases not matched to a gene: 3. Looked up from germline, CDR1 is MNHNY and CDR2 is SVGAGI (reference sequence). This CDR3 is 15 amino acids long. Written as DNA, the CDR3 is TGTGCCAGCAGTTACTCAGGACAGGGGACTTCACCCCTCCACTTT. The encoded protein is CASSYSGQGTSPLHF.

V gene TRBV7-2 combines with J gene TRBJ2-3; TRBD2 matches at 9 bases. This CDR3 has 18 amino acids. V gave up 2 bases and J gave up 0 bases; unmatched junction bases: 9. CDR1 SGHTA and CDR2 FQGNSA come from the germline V gene. CDR3 DNA: TGTGCCAGCAGCTTATCTAGTAGCGGGGGCAGTAGCACAGATACGCAGTATTTT. It is translated as CASSLSSSGGSSTDTQYF.

The rearrangement links TRBV4-2 to TRBJ2-1; D is unresolved. The CDR3 loop spans 14 amino acids. Trimming left V 0 bases short and J 10 bases short, with 13 bases between. Germline V gene data show CDR1 as LGHNA and CDR2 as YNFKEQ. CDR3 protein: CASSQDLVGIEQFF. The CDR3 DNA follows: TGTGCCAGCAGCCAAGATCTTGTAGGGATCGAGCAGTTCTTC.

The chain couples TRBV6-1 to TRBJ1-3; 8 bases line up with TRBD1. V was clipped by 4 bases and J by 3 bases; unmatched bases: 8. The CDR3 is 16 amino acids. Germline-derived CDR1 and CDR2 are MNHNS and SASEGT. The CDR3 DNA is TGTGCCAGCAGTGGGCCGGGACAGGCATTTGGAAACACCATATATTTT. It codes for CASSGPGQAFGNTIYF.

V is TRBV19 and J is TRBJ1-5; D remains ambiguous. The V gene lost 7 bases and the J gene lost 2 bases, with 15 bases spanning the gap. CDR1 and CDR2 from the germline V gene are LNHDA and SQIVND (reference sequence). The CDR3 runs to 15 residues. CDR3 amino acids: CASKAGDTRNQPQHF. CDR3 in DNA: TGTGCCAGTAAAGCGGGCGACACCCGCAATCAGCCCCAGCATTTT.